The sequence of this T cell receptor beta chain was determined in a study of Graves' ophthalmopathy and Graves' hyperthyroidism. Beta-chain TCR CDR3 regions were amplified from RNA transcripts. Following a first-round RT-PCR that used HTBI primers, a second-round multiplex PCR was carried out. TCRdb re-called the multiplex PCR reads with MiXCR, one entry per CDR3 protein. Among about 1.1 million distinct CDR3 sequences, 35% to 40% were seen once, and the ten largest hold over 8.5%. The length of the CDR3 is 15 residues. Germline CDR1 and CDR2: MGHRA and YSYEKL. Trimming took 0 bases from V and 4 from J, leaving 12 bases between them. The table lists this clonotype with many counts. Antigen specificity is unknown. Additional autoimmune diseases, uncontrolled infections, pregnancy or lactation disqualified patients. Whole-study findings and limits: With a specificity of roughly 72% and a sensitivity of roughly 71%, the model predicted ophthalmopathy progression. Using a 13-signature model, the authors split ophthalmopathy from stable hyperthyroidism, with around 85% sensitivity and 81.08% specificity.

Input material: peripheral blood or thyroid tissue (not recorded which). The sequence was obtained from an adult man with Graves' hyperthyroidism. The chain employs TRBV4-1 and TRBJ2-5, with D perhaps being TRBD1 or TRBD2 (6 bases each). The DNA of the CDR3 is TGCGCCAGCAGCCAAGATGAGGGGGGCCGAGAGACCCAGTACTTC. Protein sequence: CASSQDEGGRETQYF.